The 13 T cell receptor beta chains reported below all come from one sample, sequenced in a study of early T cells in non-severe SARS-CoV-2 infection. TCRdb analysed the 5' RACE reads with MiXCR anew, one entry per CDR3 protein. The sample holds more than 50,000 distinct CDR3 sequences, about 15% seen once. Specimen: whole blood, collected at baseline. All receptors derive from an adult who was a healthcare worker with PCR-confirmed SARS-CoV-2 infection or an uninfected control (not recorded which).

This clonotype was seen many times. The chain carries TRBV5-4 and TRBJ1-1, with 7 bases fitting TRBD1. Unmatched junction bases numbered 12, after V lost 0 bases and J lost 7 bases. From germline, CDR1 is SGHNT and CDR2 YYREEE (reference sequence). The CDR3 spans 16 residues. The CDR3 loop reads CASSLDRTGAANEAFF. CDR3 sequence (DNA): TGTGCCAGCAGCTTGGACCGAACAGGGGCCGCTAATGAAGCTTTCTTT.

The chain links TRBV28 to TRBJ2-3; D might be TRBD1 (6 bases). The CDR3 sequence is 16 residues long. Per germline, CDR1 MDHEN and CDR2 SYDVKM. Trimming took 5 bases from V and 0 from J, leaving 15 bases between them. The CDR3 sequence is CASSRSGTSSTDTQYF. The DNA for the CDR3 is TGTGCCAGCAGTCGATCCGGGACATCTAGCACAGATACGCAGTATTTT.

The V gene is TRBV6-1, the J gene TRBJ2-4, with no clear D. The CDR3 sequence is 16 residues long. Between the trimmed V and J ends, which lost 0 bases and 0 bases, there was a span of 9 bases. Germline lookup yields CDR1 MNHNS and CDR2 SASEGT. The CDR3 region is CASSEAYSLAKNIQYF. The CDR3 DNA reads as TGTGCCAGCAGTGAAGCGTACAGCCTAGCCAAAAACATTCAGTACTTC.

This clonotype came up many times. J is TRBJ1-2 and V is TRBV6-6; D gene unclear. The CDR3 runs to 10 residues. V was cut by 8 bases and J by 6 bases, with 7 bases left in between. Germline CDR1 reads MNHNY; CDR2 reads SVGAGI (reference sequence). CDR3 DNA sequence: TGTGCCAGCGGGAGTGATGGCTACACCTTC. The encoded protein is CASGSDGYTF.

The CDR3 protein is CASSPSSGSNEQFF. The CDR3 region has the DNA TGTGCCAGCTCACCCAGCAGCGGGAGTAATGAGCAGTTCTTC. The J gene is TRBJ2-1, the V gene TRBV18; 8 nucleotides match TRBD2. J gave up 7 bases and V 3 bases, and 5 bases lay outside the gene matches. Germline-derived CDR1 and CDR2 are KGHSH and LQKENI. The CDR3 is 14 residues long.

V is TRBV25-1 and J is TRBJ2-3; 7 nucleotides agree with TRBD2. V shed 3 bases, J shed 2 bases, and the junction held 5 bases outside the gene matches. There are 15 residues in the CDR3. Looked up from germline, CDR1 is MGHDK and CDR2 is SYGVNS. The CDR3 DNA reads as TGTGCCAGCAGTGATTCAAGCGGGATCACAGATACGCAGTATTTT. This gives the protein CASSDSSGITDTQYF.

Of note for this clonotype: The junction shows a germline mismatch at one end, possibly a read error. The rearrangement joins TRBV5-1 to TRBJ2-7; 7 bases fit TRBD1. Looked up from germline, CDR1 is SGHRS and CDR2 is YFSETQ. CDR3 size: 14 residues. CDR3 DNA sequence: TGCGTCAGCAGCCTCGACAGGGCGAGCGACGAGCAGTACTTC. Translating it yields CVSSLDRASDEQYF.

This clonotype was counted a few times. This chain joins TRBV12-3 or TRBV12-4 and TRBJ1-1, with no clear D. V lost 4 bases, J lost 8 bases, and 11 bases lay in between. The CDR3 is made up of 12 amino acids. CDR3 loop: CASSSRVGEAFF. In DNA, the CDR3 is TGTGCCAGCAGTTCCCGGGTGGGGGAAGCTTTCTTT.

The chain carries TRBV6-5 and TRBJ2-4; possible D gene TRBD1, 6 bases. From germline, CDR1 is MNHEY and CDR2 SVGAGI. The CDR3 spans 15 residues. Between the trimmed V and J ends, which lost 6 bases and 0 bases, there was a span of 12 bases. The CDR3 DNA sequence: TGTGCCAGCAGCCCAGGGGCTGGAGCCAAAAACATTCAGTACTTC. The encoded protein is CASSPGAGAKNIQYF.

The V and J genes are TRBV5-1 and TRBJ1-2, with D possibly TRBD1 on 6 matching bases. Looked up from germline, CDR1 is SGHRS and CDR2 is YFSETQ. V shed 3 bases and J shed 8 bases, with 14 bases lying between them. CDR3 length equals 13 residues. The CDR3 sequence is CASSSGDGLGYTF. CDR3 in DNA: TGCGCCAGCAGCTCAGGGGACGGGCTCGGCTACACCTTC.

The sample holds many counts of this clonotype. V and J are TRBV6-1 and TRBJ2-6, with TRBD1 matching over 9 bases. Unmatched junction bases numbered 7, after V lost 8 bases and J lost 8 bases. The CDR3 loop spans 14 amino acids. Germline V gives CDR1 MNHNS, CDR2 SASEGT. CDR3 region: CASLPGTGTNVLTF. The CDR3 nucleotides are TGTGCCAGCCTTCCCGGGACAGGGACCAACGTCCTGACTTTC.

For the CDR3, the DNA is TGTGCCAGCTCACCAACGGAGAACACAGATACGCAGTATTTT. Amino acids: CASSPTENTDTQYF. This chain joins TRBV18 and TRBJ2-3; D call uncertain. The CDR3 has 14 residues. Trimming left V 2 bases short and J 2 bases short, with 8 bases between. Germline values: CDR1 KGHSH, CDR2 LQKENI.

This clonotype was picked up a small number of times. The V call is TRBV27, the J call TRBJ2-2, with TRBD1 matching over 7 bases. CDR3 size: 13 residues. CDR1 is MNHEY, CDR2 SMNVEV, per germline (reference sequence). V lost 6 bases, J lost 7 bases, and 5 bases stayed unmatched. CDR3 loop: CASRRSGGGELFF. Here the CDR3 DNA reads TGTGCCAGCAGGCGCTCAGGGGGCGGGGAGCTGTTTTTT.